The 13 T cell receptor beta chains below were found in one sample sequenced in a study of T cells in Graves' hyperthyroidism and ophthalmopathy. The CDR3 regions of TCR beta were amplified from RNA transcripts. The HTBI set primed first-round TCR CDR3 RT-PCR. In TCRdb, the multiplex PCR reads were re-called with MiXCR into one record per CDR3 protein. The data contain around 340,000 distinct CDR3 sequences, approximately 15% of them singletons. Input material: blood. The origin of the receptors is a woman younger than 45 with Graves' hyperthyroidism.

This clonotype was seen more than once but under ten times. V usage is TRBV20-1 and J usage is TRBJ2-5, with D possibly called TRBD1 or TRBD2 (5 bases each). V lost 3 bases, J lost 0 bases, and 8 bases lay in between. The CDR3 runs 13 residues. The germline V gene encodes CDR1 DFQATT and CDR2 SNEGSKA (reference sequence). The CDR3 nucleotides read TGCAGTGCTAGGTGGGGGTACCAAGAGACCCAGTACTTC. This gives the protein CSARWGYQETQYF.

This clonotype was detected many times. The rearrangement joins TRBV28 to TRBJ2-1; either TRBD1 or TRBD2 may supply D (6 bases each). V dropped 3 bases and J dropped 9 bases, with 9 bases sitting between them. The CDR3 runs to 12 residues. From germline, CDR1 is MDHEN and CDR2 SYDVKM. The CDR3 sequence is CASSLKGGEQFF. CDR3 nucleotides: TGTGCCAGCAGTTTGAAGGGGGGTGAGCAGTTCTTC. Full variable domain (outside the CDR3, taken from reference TRBV28 and TRBJ2-1): DVKVTQSSRYLVKRTGEKVFLECVQDMDHENMFWYRQDPGLGLRLIYFSYDVKMKEKGDIPEGYSVSREKKERFSLILESASTNQTSMYLCASSLKGGEQFFGPGTRLTVL.

The table lists this clonotype with a few counts. The rearrangement links TRBV7-9 to TRBJ1-2; D unresolved. Germline lookup yields CDR1 SEHNR and CDR2 FQNEAQ (reference sequence). The CDR3 is made up of 14 amino acids. The V gene lost 0 bases and the J gene lost 8 bases, with 13 bases spanning the gap. This CDR3 is CASSLAEVASGYTF. For the CDR3, the DNA is TGTGCCAGCAGCTTAGCGGAAGTCGCGAGCGGCTACACCTTC.

This rearrangement joins TRBV20-1 to TRBJ2-7; TRBD2 might be the D (6 bases). Germline V lookup: CDR1 DFQATT, CDR2 SNEGSKA (reference sequence). Trimming shortened V by 3 bases and J by 3 bases, and 18 bases separated the two germline ends. This CDR3 contains 15 residues. CDR3 amino acids: CSARGPAGRFYEQYF. The CDR3 DNA is TGCAGTGCTAGGGGGCCGGCGGGGCGCTTCTACGAGCAGTACTTC.

The chain combines TRBV20-1 with TRBJ1-1, with 7 bases that match TRBD1. The CDR3 length is 13 residues. Germline V gene lookup returns CDR1 DFQATT and CDR2 SNEGSKA (reference sequence). V trimming: 5 bases; J trimming: 3 bases; junction bases outside the gene matches: 6. This CDR3 is CSALQGRYTEAFF. CDR3 coding DNA: TGCAGTGCTTTACAGGGGAGATACACTGAAGCTTTCTTT.

In its sample, this clonotype was seen many times. V and J are TRBV2 and TRBJ2-1, with unresolved D. CDR1 is SNHLY, CDR2 FYNNEI, per germline. V dropped 8 bases and J dropped 7 bases, with 15 bases sitting between them. This CDR3 is built from 13 residues. In DNA, the CDR3 is TGTGCCAGCCTCGCCCTTGTGGGGAATGAGCAGTTCTTC. Protein product: CASLALVGNEQFF.

This clonotype appeared a few times. This chain connects TRBV27 to TRBJ1-6; D not resolved. The CDR3 is made up of 13 amino acids. Deletions cut 5 bases from V and 7 bases from J, with 9 bases between. In germline, CDR1 is MNHEY, CDR2 SMNVEV (reference sequence). CDR3: CASSPVNNSPLHF. Written as DNA, the CDR3 is TGTGCCAGCAGTCCTGTTAACAATTCACCCCTCCACTTT.

This chain links TRBV9 with TRBJ1-2; D remains ambiguous. The V gene's germline CDR1 is SGDLS and CDR2 YYNGEE. The CDR3 has 14 residues. Trimming left V 6 bases short and J 4 bases short, with 16 bases between. CDR3 sequence: CASTGGSTLYGYTF. Here the CDR3 DNA reads TGTGCCAGCACGGGAGGATCAACCCTCTATGGCTACACCTTC.

The table lists this clonotype with many counts. The rearrangement joins TRBV30 to TRBJ2-7; possibly TRBD1 for D (6 bases). The CDR3 has 11 amino acids. From germline, CDR1 is GTSNPN and CDR2 SVGIG (reference sequence). The germline V and J ends were trimmed by 4 bases and 5 bases, with 9 bases remaining between them. CDR3 loop: CAWKNRDEQYF. The DNA for the CDR3 is TGTGCCTGGAAGAACAGGGACGAGCAGTACTTC. Combining the CDR3 with reference TRBV30 and TRBJ2-7 gives the whole variable domain SQTIHQWPATLVQPVGSPLSLECTVEGTSNPNLYWYRQAAGRGLQLLFYSVGIGQISSEVPQNLSASRPQDRQFILSSKKLLLSDSGFYLCAWKNRDEQYFGPGTRLTVT.

At least ten counts were recorded for this clonotype. The CDR3 loop is CAWKSSGSNEQFF. In DNA, the CDR3 is TGTGCCTGGAAGTCTAGCGGGAGCAATGAGCAGTTCTTC. The rearrangement uses TRBV30 and TRBJ2-1, with 10 bases aligning to TRBD2. Germline values: CDR1 GTSNPN, CDR2 SVGIG (reference sequence). The length of the CDR3 is 13 residues. V trimming: 4 bases; J trimming: 6 bases; junction bases outside the gene matches: 3.

The sample holds a few counts of this clonotype. V is TRBV28 and J is TRBJ2-6; 13 bases line up with TRBD2. This CDR3 spans 18 amino acids. J lost 1 base, V lost 4 bases, and 4 bases had no gene match. CDR1 MDHEN and CDR2 SYDVKM come from the germline V gene. The DNA for the CDR3 is TGTGCCAGCAGTTCCTTACTAGCGGGAGGGTCTGGGGCCAACGTCCTGACTTTC. This encodes CASSSLLAGGSGANVLTF. The variable domain in full, with the rest retrieved from reference TRBV28 and TRBJ2-6, is DVKVTQSSRYLVKRTGEKVFLECVQDMDHENMFWYRQDPGLGLRLIYFSYDVKMKEKGDIPEGYSVSREKKERFSLILESASTNQTSMYLCASSSLLAGGSGANVLTFGAGSRLTVL.

The rearrangement links TRBV7-9 to TRBJ2-7, with D hard to call. V lost 8 bases and J 0 bases, leaving 11 bases between the germline ends. The CDR3 contains 13 residues. CDR1 and CDR2 (germline): SEHNR, FQNEAQ (reference sequence). DNA for the CDR3: TGTGCCAGCCGGCACGGTAGCTCCTACGAGCAGTACTTC. Translated, it gives CASRHGSSYEQYF.

This clonotype appeared a few times. V and J are TRBV30 and TRBJ1-5; TRBD1 is a possible D gene (5 bases). Germline assignment: CDR1 GTSNPN and CDR2 SVGIG (reference sequence). CDR3 length: 11 amino acids. V was trimmed by 5 bases and J by 8 bases, leaving 10 bases between them. CDR3 coding DNA: TGTGCCTGGGGTCTGGGGGAGCCCCAGCATTTT. Amino acids: CAWGLGEPQHF.